A single sample gave rise to the 25 T cell receptor beta chains below, sequenced in a study of CD8 T cells in Susac syndrome. When the RNA was reverse transcribed, random hexamers were used with an input of about 0.5 to 1 ug. TCRdb redid the calling of the immunoSEQ multiplex PCR reads with MiXCR, one entry per CDR3 protein. Among a few hundred thousand distinct CDR3 sequences listed, around 92% were seen once. Source material: CD4+ T cells from PBMCs. The receptor set was obtained from a human donor with multiple sclerosis.

The table lists this clonotype with a count of one. The rearrangement uses TRBV5-1 and TRBJ2-3; 10 bases agree with TRBD2. V trimming: 5 bases; J trimming: 1 base; junction bases outside the gene matches: 1. The germline gives CDR1 SGHRS, CDR2 YFSETQ. This CDR3 is built from 14 residues. The CDR3 spells CASSGTSGTDTQYF. The CDR3 DNA reads as TGCGCCAGCAGTGGGACTAGCGGCACAGATACGCAGTATTTT.

The chain couples TRBV5-4 to TRBJ2-7; 7 bases match TRBD1. Looked up from germline, CDR1 is SGHNT and CDR2 is YYREEE (reference sequence). This CDR3 is 15 amino acids long. V lost 4 bases, J lost 3 bases, and 10 bases stayed unmatched. The CDR3 reads CASSRSTGSIYEQYF. As DNA, the CDR3 is TGTGCCAGCAGCCGCTCGACAGGGAGTATCTACGAGCAGTACTTC.

The rearrangement links TRBV20-1 to TRBJ2-1; TRBD2 aligns across 7 bases. The CDR3 has 16 amino acids. Per germline, CDR1 DFQATT and CDR2 SNEGSKA (reference sequence). V lost 0 bases to trimming and J lost 3 bases; unmatched junction nucleotides: 8. The DNA of the CDR3 is TGCAGTGCTAGAGATCCCTTGGGGGGGTTCTACAATGAGCAGTTCTTC. Translating it yields CSARDPLGGFYNEQFF.

This clonotype was seen only once. The rearrangement links TRBV25-1 to TRBJ2-7; TRBD2 might be the D (5 bases). Germline loops: CDR1 MGHDK, CDR2 SYGVNS. V lost 5 bases to trimming and J lost 0 bases, with 11 bases between them. The CDR3 is made up of 14 amino acids. DNA of the CDR3: TGTGCCAGCAGTCCCGGACTCCCCTCCTACGAGCAGTACTTC. It is translated as CASSPGLPSYEQYF.

This chain joins TRBV9 and TRBJ2-5; TRBD2 agrees at 7 bases. This CDR3 is built from 16 residues. CDR1 and CDR2 from the germline V gene are SGDLS and YYNGEE. V was pared by 4 bases and J by 5 bases, with 14 bases of the junction left unmatched. DNA of the CDR3: TGTGCCAGCAGCTCAGTCGGGGGAGGGCCTTTGGAGACCCAGTACTTC. Its protein product is CASSSVGGGPLETQYF.

V is TRBV7-9 and J is TRBJ1-5; 7 positions match TRBD1. The CDR3 contains 16 residues. Per the germline V gene, CDR1 is SEHNR and CDR2 is FQNEAQ (reference sequence). Losses at the gene ends were 4 bases for V and 1 base for J; bases not matched to a gene: 7. The CDR3 here is CASSSAQGRSNQPQHF. The CDR3 DNA follows: TGTGCCAGCAGCTCTGCACAGGGGAGGAGCAATCAGCCCCAGCATTTT. The variable domain in full, completed from reference TRBV7-9 and TRBJ1-5, reads DTGVSQNPRHKITKRGQNVTFRCDPISEHNRLYWYRQTLGQGPEFLTYFQNEAQLEKSRLLSDRFSAERPKGSFSTLEIQRTEQGDSAMYLCASSSAQGRSNQPQHFGDGTRLSIL.

This chain connects TRBV2 to TRBJ1-2, with no clear D. The CDR3 extends over 14 amino acids. V lost 8 bases and J lost 2, with 15 bases in between. Looked up from germline, CDR1 is SNHLY and CDR2 is FYNNEI. CDR3 in DNA: TGTGCCAGCGAGGGTGGCAACCGGAACTATGGCTACACCTTC. As protein: CASEGGNRNYGYTF.

The chain's CDR3 is CASSIAGPPLTEAFF. In nucleotides, the CDR3 is TGTGCCAGTAGTATAGCCGGGCCGCCACTCACTGAAGCTTTCTTT. The J gene is TRBJ1-1, the V gene TRBV19; D is unclear. The CDR3 extends over 15 amino acids. Germline V lookup: CDR1 LNHDA, CDR2 SQIVND (reference sequence). The V gene lost 1 base and the J gene lost 4 bases, with 13 bases spanning the gap.

This clonotype was counted once. This chain uses TRBV5-1 with TRBJ1-4, with 9 bases lining up with TRBD1. The germline V gene encodes CDR1 SGHRS and CDR2 YFSETQ. CDR3 length: 15 amino acids. V dropped 3 bases and J dropped 3; count of bases not matched to a gene: 3. The CDR3 is CASSSGDRANEKLFF. The CDR3 bases are TGCGCCAGCAGCTCCGGGGACAGGGCTAATGAAAAACTGTTTTTT. Based on the CDR3 plus reference TRBV5-1 and TRBJ1-4, the full variable domain is KAGVTQTPRYLIKTRGQQVTLSCSPISGHRSVSWYQQTPGQGLQFLFEYFSETQRNKGNFPGRFSGRQFSNSRSEMNVSTLELGDSALYLCASSSGDRANEKLFFGSGTQLSVL.

This chain joins TRBV6-5 and TRBJ2-1; weak D call: TRBD2 (5 bases). Trimming pared 5 bases from V and 2 bases from J, leaving 10 bases between. Per germline, CDR1 MNHEY and CDR2 SVGAGI. The CDR3 runs 14 residues. The CDR3 is CASSPGFAYNEQFF. Written as DNA, the CDR3 is TGTGCCAGCAGTCCGGGGTTTGCCTACAATGAGCAGTTCTTC.

This clonotype was seen only once. The chain couples TRBV6-1 to TRBJ2-5, with 9 bases matching TRBD1. Trimming removed 4 bases from V and 5 bases from J; junction bases left unmatched: 8. The CDR3 contains 15 residues. Germline V lookup: CDR1 MNHNS, CDR2 SASEGT. CDR3 in amino acids: CASSGTGGAVETQYF. The CDR3 bases are TGTGCCAGCAGTGGTACAGGGGGCGCTGTGGAGACCCAGTACTTC.

This clonotype was found a few times. The V call is TRBV30, the J call TRBJ2-7, with D perhaps TRBD1 or TRBD2 (5 bases each). V was trimmed by 5 bases and J by 9 bases, leaving 20 bases between them. Germline values: CDR1 GTSNPN, CDR2 SVGIG (reference sequence). The CDR3 runs 13 residues. Written as DNA, the CDR3 is TGTGCCTGGTCCCTGACCGGGGCCTGGGGGCAGTACTTC. Its translation is CAWSLTGAWGQYF.

V and J are TRBV29-1 and TRBJ2-7, with 10 nucleotides matching TRBD2. Trimming at V came to 5 bases and at J to 3 bases, leaving 4 bases not matched to a gene. Germline CDR1 SQVTM, CDR2 ANQGSEA. The CDR3 has 13 residues. The CDR3 protein is CSVLTSGNYEQYF. The CDR3 nucleotides read TGCAGCGTTCTAACTAGCGGGAACTACGAGCAGTACTTC.

With regard to this clonotype: Germline and junction disagree at one end, which may indicate a read error. The gene calls are TRBV7-7 and TRBJ2-6; TRBD1 or TRBD2 may be the D gene (5 bases each). Germline V CDR1 and CDR2: SSHAT, FNYEAQ (reference sequence). This CDR3 is built from 19 residues. CDR3 region: CASSPDLGDLRSGANVLTF. CDR3 coding DNA: TGTGCTAGCAGCCCAGACCTCGGGGACCTGCGCTCTGGGGCCAACGTCCTGACTTTC.

The chain links TRBV19 to TRBJ2-1; D remains ambiguous. CDR1 and CDR2 from the germline V gene are LNHDA and SQIVND (reference sequence). The CDR3 extends over 12 amino acids. V was shortened by 5 bases and J by 10 bases, with 12 bases between the two germline ends. In DNA, the CDR3 is TGTGCCAGTAGTGGTCCCCTCGGAGAGCAGTTCTTC. It specifies CASSGPLGEQFF.

V gene TRBV29-1 combines with J gene TRBJ1-1; tentatively, D is TRBD1 (5 bases). The V gene's germline CDR1 is SQVTM and CDR2 ANQGSEA. The CDR3 runs 16 residues. V was shortened by 3 bases and J by 4 bases, with 21 bases between the two germline ends. The CDR3 DNA follows: TGCAGCGTTGACGGTTTGATGCAGGGCATCCGCACTGAAGCTTTCTTT. Its translation: CSVDGLMQGIRTEAFF.

This clonotype was seen only once. The chain carries TRBV20-1 and TRBJ1-1; 11 bases align to TRBD1. V shed 7 bases and J 3 bases; nucleotides not matched to a gene: 4. The germline V gene has CDR1 DFQATT and CDR2 SNEGSKA (reference sequence). This CDR3 contains 13 residues. CDR3: CSVPGQGDTEAFF. CDR3 bases: TGCAGTGTTCCGGGACAGGGGGACACTGAAGCTTTCTTT.

This clonotype came up once. The chain carries TRBV5-4 and TRBJ2-7; a possible D gene is TRBD1 (8 bases). With 4 bases removed from V and 3 bases from J, the gap between germline ends came to 20 bases. Germline lookup yields CDR1 SGHNT and CDR2 YYREEE (reference sequence). The CDR3 runs to 16 residues. The CDR3 reads CASSHPDRGGDYEQYF. In DNA form, the CDR3 reads TGTGCCAGCAGCCACCCCGACAGGGGAGGGGACTACGAGCAGTACTTC.

The chain has TRBV29-1 and TRBJ2-3, with 14 bases fitting TRBD2. CDR1 is SQVTM and CDR2 is ANQGSEA in the germline V gene. The length of the CDR3 is 14 residues. After removal of 7 bases from V and 6 bases from J, the junction contained 6 bases not matched to a gene. The CDR3 protein is CSAGLAGGWDTQYF. CDR3 DNA sequence: TGCAGCGCTGGACTAGCGGGGGGTTGGGATACGCAGTATTTT.

This sequence joins TRBV5-1 and TRBJ1-6; 10 nucleotides line up with TRBD1. The V segment lost 0 bases and the J segment 10 bases; nucleotides outside the gene matches: 10. Germline V gene data show CDR1 as SGHRS and CDR2 as YFSETQ. The CDR3 contains 17 residues. CDR3 protein: CASSLVLPGQGYSPLHF. The CDR3 DNA is TGCGCCAGCAGCTTGGTTCTACCGGGACAGGGGTACTCACCCCTCCACTTT.

This sequence joins TRBV7-3 and TRBJ2-3, with a tentative D call TRBD1 (7 bases). The CDR3 is made up of 15 amino acids. V was clipped by 5 bases and J by 6 bases, with 18 bases between them. Germline V gives CDR1 SGHTA, CDR2 FQGTGA. DNA of the CDR3: TGTGCCAGCAGCCCACGGAGGGGGCATGGGGATACGCAGTATTTT. It encodes CASSPRRGHGDTQYF. The complete variable domain, with remaining parts taken from reference TRBV7-3 and TRBJ2-3, reads GAGVSQTPSNKVTEKGKYVELRCDPISGHTALYWYRQSLGQGPEFLIYFQGTGAADDSGLPNDRFFAVRPEGSVSTLKIQRTERGDSAVYLCASSPRRGHGDTQYFGPGTRLTVL.

The chain links TRBV29-1 to TRBJ2-3, with a weak D call TRBD2 (6 bases). Per the germline V gene, CDR1 is SQVTM and CDR2 is ANQGSEA. CDR3 length: 16 residues. With 4 bases removed from V and 2 bases from J, the gap between germline ends came to 19 bases. Here the CDR3 DNA reads TGCAGCGTTGGCCTCGGAGGGGACCGGCTCACAGATACGCAGTATTTT. It codes for CSVGLGGDRLTDTQYF.

This clonotype was observed a few times. The chain combines TRBV5-4 with TRBJ2-1, with no clear D. The germline V and J ends were trimmed by 4 bases and 7 bases, with 9 bases remaining between them. The CDR3 is made up of 12 amino acids. Germline V gives CDR1 SGHNT, CDR2 YYREEE (reference sequence). Here the CDR3 reads CASSPRINEQFF. The CDR3 DNA reads TGTGCCAGCAGCCCCAGGATTAATGAGCAGTTCTTC.

J is TRBJ1-5 and V is TRBV4-1; D uncertain. Trimming left V 1 base short and J 4 bases short, with 8 bases between. The CDR3 is made up of 14 amino acids. Germline-derived CDR1 and CDR2 are MGHRA and YSYEKL. CDR3 sequence: CASSQGYGNQPQHF. The CDR3 nucleotides are TGCGCCAGCAGCCAAGGGTACGGGAATCAGCCCCAGCATTTT.

The rearrangement joins TRBV18 to TRBJ2-1; 9 nucleotides align to TRBD1. Germline V lookup: CDR1 KGHSH, CDR2 LQKENI. V gave up 0 bases and J gave up 4 bases; unmatched junction bases: 1. The CDR3 has 15 amino acids. In DNA form, the CDR3 reads TGTGCCAGCTCACCACCGACAGGGGGTTACAATGAGCAGTTCTTC. Translating gives CASSPPTGGYNEQFF.